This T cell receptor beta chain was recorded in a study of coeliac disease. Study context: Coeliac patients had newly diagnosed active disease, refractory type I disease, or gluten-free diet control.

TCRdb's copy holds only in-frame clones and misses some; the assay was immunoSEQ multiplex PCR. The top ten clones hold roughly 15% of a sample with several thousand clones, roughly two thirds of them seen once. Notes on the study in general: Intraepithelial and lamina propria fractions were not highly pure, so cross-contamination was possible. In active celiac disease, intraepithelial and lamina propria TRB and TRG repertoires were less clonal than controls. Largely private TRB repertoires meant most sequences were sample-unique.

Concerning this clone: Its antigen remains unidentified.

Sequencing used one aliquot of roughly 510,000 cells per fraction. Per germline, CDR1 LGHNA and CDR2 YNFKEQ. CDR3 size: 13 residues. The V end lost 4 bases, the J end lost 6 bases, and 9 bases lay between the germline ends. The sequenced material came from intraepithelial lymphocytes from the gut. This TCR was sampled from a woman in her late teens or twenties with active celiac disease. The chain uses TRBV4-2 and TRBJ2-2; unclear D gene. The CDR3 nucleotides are TGTGCCAGCAGCCCGTTAACATCCGGGGAGCTGTTTTTT. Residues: CASSPLTSGELFF.